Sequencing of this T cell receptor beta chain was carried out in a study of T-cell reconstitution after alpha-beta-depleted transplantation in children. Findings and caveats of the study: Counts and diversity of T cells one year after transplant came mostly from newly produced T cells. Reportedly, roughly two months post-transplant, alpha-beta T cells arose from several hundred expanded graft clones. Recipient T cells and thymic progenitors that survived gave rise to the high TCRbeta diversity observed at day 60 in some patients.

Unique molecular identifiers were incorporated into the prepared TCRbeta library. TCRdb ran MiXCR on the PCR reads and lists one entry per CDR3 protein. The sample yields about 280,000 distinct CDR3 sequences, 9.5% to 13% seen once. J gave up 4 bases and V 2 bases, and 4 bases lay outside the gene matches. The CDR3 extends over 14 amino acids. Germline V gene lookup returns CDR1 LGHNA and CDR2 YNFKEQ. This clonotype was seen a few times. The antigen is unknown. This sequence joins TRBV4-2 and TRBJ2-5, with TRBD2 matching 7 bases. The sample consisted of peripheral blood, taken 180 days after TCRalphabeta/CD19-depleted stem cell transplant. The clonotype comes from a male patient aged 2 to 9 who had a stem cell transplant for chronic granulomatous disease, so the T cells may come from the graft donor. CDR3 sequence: CASSQKTSRETQYF. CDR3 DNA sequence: TGTGCCAGCAGCCAAAAGACTAGCCGAGAGACCCAGTACTTC.